These 22 T cell receptor beta chains originate from one sample sequenced in a study of T cell changes during pregnancy in multiple sclerosis. Libraries were prepared by immunoSEQ multiplex PCR; TCRdb keeps only in-frame clonotypes and omits some of them. The sample shows under 40,000 clones, around 90% of them seen only once. Sample: CD4+ T cells from peripheral blood mononuclear cells, taken before pregnancy. These receptors were obtained from a female donor with multiple sclerosis, enrolled in a pregnancy study.

The chain employs TRBV6-1 and TRBJ2-7, with 11 bases fitting TRBD2. The CDR3 loop spans 14 amino acids. Looked up from germline, CDR1 is MNHNS and CDR2 is SASEGT. V lost 4 bases to trimming and J lost 6 bases; unmatched junction nucleotides: 5. CDR3 coding DNA: TGTGCCAGCAGTGTACTAGCGGGGGAGGGCGAGCAGTACTTC. Encoded protein: CASSVLAGEGEQYF.

This clone counts as medium-sized. V gene TRBV19 combines with J gene TRBJ2-7; TRBD2 is a possible D gene (6 bases). The CDR3 spans 15 residues. V lost 5 bases and J lost 2, with 16 bases in between. The germline gives CDR1 LNHDA, CDR2 SQIVND (reference sequence). The CDR3 region has the DNA TGTGCCAGTAGTGTATCGGGACTCACCACCTACGAGCAGTACTTC. Its protein product is CASSVSGLTTYEQYF.

This CDR3 reads CASSQTREPTDTQYF. The CDR3 DNA is TGTGCCAGCAGCCAGACTAGGGAGCCCACAGATACGCAGTATTTT. The V call is TRBV7-3, the J call TRBJ2-3, with D possibly being TRBD2 (6 bases). V lost 5 bases and J 2 bases, leaving 14 bases between the germline ends. Germline-derived CDR1 and CDR2 are SGHTA and FQGTGA. This CDR3 region has 15 residues. The whole variable domain, filled in from reference TRBV7-3 and TRBJ2-3, reads GAGVSQTPSNKVTEKGKYVELRCDPISGHTALYWYRQSLGQGPEFLIYFQGTGAADDSGLPNDRFFAVRPEGSVSTLKIQRTERGDSAVYLCASSQTREPTDTQYFGPGTRLTVL.

Comments on this clone: One end of the junction varies from germline; a read error may be responsible. This chain uses TRBV2 with TRBJ1-2; weak D call: TRBD1 (6 bases). Germline CDR1 is SNHLY and CDR2 is FYNNEI. This CDR3 has 13 residues. Here the CDR3 reads CASSEALGEGGFF. DNA for the CDR3: TGTGCCAGCAGTGAAGCGCTTGGGGAAGGGGGTTTCTTC.

The table lists this clone with a few counts. This chain connects TRBV2 to TRBJ1-6, with a possible D match to TRBD1 (5 bases). Germline CDR1 is SNHLY and CDR2 is FYNNEI. V was pared by 5 bases and J by 8 bases, with 10 bases between. The CDR3 loop spans 13 amino acids. The CDR3 nucleotides read TGTGCCAGCAGTCTCCAGGGCCATTCACCCCTCCACTTT. Its translation: CASSLQGHSPLHF. The variable domain in full, with the rest retrieved from reference TRBV2 and TRBJ1-6, is EPEVTQTPSHQVTQMGQEVILRCVPISNHLYFYWYRQILGQKVEFLVSFYNNEISEKSEIFDDQFSVERPDGSNFTLKIRSTKLEDSAMYFCASSLQGHSPLHFGNGTRLTVT.

The V and J genes are TRBV5-1 and TRBJ2-2; 7 nucleotides align to TRBD1. Germline values: CDR1 SGHRS, CDR2 YFSETQ. This CDR3 comprises 15 residues. Trimming at V came to 0 bases and at J to 2 bases, leaving 1 base not matched to a gene. The CDR3 DNA sequence: TGCGCCAGCAGCTTGGGGGACAGAAACACCGGGGAGCTGTTTTTT. The encoded protein is CASSLGDRNTGELFF.

The V call is TRBV28, the J call TRBJ1-2; D possibly corresponds to TRBD1 (6 bases). Deletions cut 2 bases from V and 4 bases from J, with 20 bases between. The CDR3 extends over 17 amino acids. The germline gives CDR1 MDHEN, CDR2 SYDVKM. CDR3 amino acids: CASSLGGTLRPRYGYTF. Here the CDR3 DNA reads TGTGCCAGCAGTTTAGGGGGCACGTTGAGGCCGCGCTATGGCTACACCTTC.

This clone was observed a few times. The chain joins TRBV19 to TRBJ2-7; 8 nucleotides align to TRBD1. The CDR3 spans 14 residues. Looked up from germline, CDR1 is LNHDA and CDR2 is SQIVND (reference sequence). Losses at the gene ends were 8 bases for V and 0 bases for J; bases not matched to a gene: 6. The CDR3 DNA follows: TGTGCCAGTGCCCCGGGACAGGACTCCTACGAGCAGTACTTC. As protein: CASAPGQDSYEQYF.

This clone occurred once. The chain has TRBV6-5 and TRBJ2-3, with 11 bases identical to TRBD2. The V and J ends lost 1 base and 6 bases, in that order; junction bases with no gene match: 3. This CDR3 comprises 15 residues. Germline assignment: CDR1 MNHEY and CDR2 SVGAGI. The DNA for the CDR3 is TGTGCCAGCAGTTACTATAGCGGGGGGGATGATACGCAGTATTTT. It codes for CASSYYSGGDDTQYF.

The chain carries TRBV2 and TRBJ2-4; TRBD2 aligns across 7 bases. Unmatched junction bases numbered 7, after V lost 4 bases and J lost 7 bases. The CDR3 is 14 amino acids. Germline values: CDR1 SNHLY, CDR2 FYNNEI. The CDR3 region has the DNA TGTGCCAGCAGTGGCTCCTTACTAGCGAACATTCAGTACTTC. Protein sequence: CASSGSLLANIQYF.

CDR3 nucleotides: TGTGCCAGCAGATCCAGACAGGGGGCTGGGTACGAGCAGTACTTC. It translates to CASRSRQGAGYEQYF. The chain couples TRBV27 to TRBJ2-7; 10 positions agree with TRBD1. Germline CDR1 is MNHEY and CDR2 is SMNVEV (reference sequence). The trim removed 6 bases at V and 4 bases at J, leaving 9 bases unmatched. This CDR3 comprises 15 residues.

This chain joins TRBV18 and TRBJ1-5; 7 bases map to TRBD1. Germline CDR1 and CDR2: KGHSH and LQKENI. There are 17 residues in the CDR3. V dropped 5 bases and J dropped 0; count of bases not matched to a gene: 10. CDR3 region: CASSASGTVLSNQPQHF. The CDR3 nucleotides are TGTGCCAGCTCAGCGTCCGGGACAGTACTTAGCAATCAGCCCCAGCATTTT.

V is TRBV4-3 and J is TRBJ1-1, with a tentative D call TRBD1 (5 bases). Germline V gene data show CDR1 as LGHNA and CDR2 as YSLEER. With 2 bases removed from V and 5 bases from J, the gap between germline ends came to 18 bases. This CDR3 comprises 16 residues. CDR3 protein: CASSQLLYAGGTEAFF. DNA for the CDR3: TGCGCCAGCAGCCAACTACTTTACGCGGGGGGGACTGAAGCTTTCTTT.

The rearrangement links TRBV27 to TRBJ2-3, with a tentative D call TRBD2 (5 bases). The CDR3 spans 17 residues. The germline gives CDR1 MNHEY, CDR2 SMNVEV (reference sequence). The V gene lost 4 bases and the J gene lost 1 base, with 18 bases spanning the gap. The CDR3: CASSSLPRGGGTDTQYF. The CDR3 DNA reads TGTGCCAGCAGTTCTCTCCCTCGGGGTGGGGGCACAGATACGCAGTATTTT.

The chain is built from TRBV21-1 and TRBJ2-7; TRBD1, the table's D call, lacks a check against the DNA. TRBV21-1 is termed a pseudogene. This CDR3 contains 14 residues. CDR3 in amino acids: CASGPGQVTYEQYF. As DNA, the CDR3 is TGTGCCAGCGGTCCGGGACAGGTCACCTACGAGCAGTACTTC.

The chain recombines TRBV18 with TRBJ1-5; unclear D gene. V was pared by 1 base and J by 7 bases, with 8 bases between. The CDR3 covers 13 residues. The germline CDR1 and CDR2 sequences are KGHSH and LQKENI. DNA for the CDR3: TGTGCCAGCTCACCACTAAACAACCAGCCCCAGCATTTT. It yields the protein CASSPLNNQPQHF.

The CDR3 reads CASSFDGGAGKAFF. The CDR3, as DNA: TGCGCCAGCAGCTTCGACGGGGGGGCCGGTAAAGCTTTCTTT. V gene TRBV5-1 combines with J gene TRBJ1-1, with D possibly being TRBD1 (6 bases). CDR3 length: 14 amino acids. Germline V CDR1 and CDR2: SGHRS, YFSETQ. V gave up 2 bases and J gave up 9 bases, with 17 bases separating them.

The rearrangement uses TRBV5-5 and TRBJ1-2; 10 bases are a match to TRBD1. The CDR3 is made up of 15 amino acids. J was trimmed by 4 bases and V by 9 bases; bases with no gene match: 12. Germline assignment: CDR1 SGHKS and CDR2 YYEKEE (reference sequence). In DNA form, the CDR3 reads TGTGCCACCGGGACAGGGGTAGTGGGCCGCTATGGCTACACCTTC. Its protein is CATGTGVVGRYGYTF.

V and J are TRBV9 and TRBJ2-1, with 7 bases identical to TRBD1. V dropped 4 bases and J dropped 0; count of bases not matched to a gene: 10. Germline CDR1 SGDLS, CDR2 YYNGEE. The CDR3 totals 17 residues. The CDR3 loop is CASSPRTGVSSYNEQFF. The DNA for the CDR3 is TGTGCCAGCAGCCCCCGGACAGGAGTCAGCTCCTACAATGAGCAGTTCTTC. Based on the CDR3 plus reference TRBV9 and TRBJ2-1, the full variable domain is DSGVTQTPKHLITATGQRVTLRCSPRSGDLSVYWYQQSLDQGLQFLIQYYNGEERAKGNILERFSAQQFPDLHSELNLSSLELGDSALYFCASSPRTGVSSYNEQFFGPGTRLTVL.

V usage is TRBV7-2 and J usage is TRBJ1-2, with 10 bases identical to TRBD1. V trimming: 2 bases; J trimming: 8 bases; junction bases outside the gene matches: 8. CDR1 and CDR2 from the germline V gene are SGHTA and FQGNSA. The CDR3 sequence is 15 residues long. CDR3 DNA: TGTGCCAGCAGCTTATATGGGACAGGGGTTAAAGGCTACACCTTC. Protein sequence: CASSLYGTGVKGYTF.

The chain combines TRBV9 with TRBJ2-7; 7 nucleotides match TRBD1. J lost 5 bases, V lost 0 bases, and 8 bases had no gene match. This CDR3 has 15 residues. The germline CDR1 and CDR2 sequences are SGDLS and YYNGEE. This CDR3 is CASSVGTGREDEQYF. In DNA, the CDR3 is TGTGCCAGCAGCGTAGGGACAGGCCGAGAAGACGAGCAGTACTTC.

The chain uses TRBV6-5 and TRBJ2-3, with TRBD2 identical over 9 bases. The V gene's germline CDR1 is MNHEY and CDR2 SVGAGI. This CDR3 has 15 amino acids. V dropped 4 bases and J dropped 1; count of bases not matched to a gene: 3. In DNA, the CDR3 is TGTGCCAGCAGTTTAAGGACTAGCGGCACAGATACGCAGTATTTT. It translates to CASSLRTSGTDTQYF.